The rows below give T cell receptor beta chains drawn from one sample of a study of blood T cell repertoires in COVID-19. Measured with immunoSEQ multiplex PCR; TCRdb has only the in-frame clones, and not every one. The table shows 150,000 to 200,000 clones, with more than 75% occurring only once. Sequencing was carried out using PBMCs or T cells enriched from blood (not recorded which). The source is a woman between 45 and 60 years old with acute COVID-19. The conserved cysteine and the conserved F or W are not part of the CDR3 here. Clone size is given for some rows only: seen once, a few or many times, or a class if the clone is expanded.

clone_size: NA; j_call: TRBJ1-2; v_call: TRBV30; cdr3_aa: ACRSRLNYGYT
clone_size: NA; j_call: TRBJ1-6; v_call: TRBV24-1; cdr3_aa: ATSDRGQHWGNSPLH
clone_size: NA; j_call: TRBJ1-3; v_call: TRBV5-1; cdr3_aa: ASSVTQRASGNTIY
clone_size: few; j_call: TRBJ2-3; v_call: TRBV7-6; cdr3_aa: ASSRDSGTDTQY
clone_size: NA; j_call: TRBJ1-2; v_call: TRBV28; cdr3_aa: ATSKPGDIGHGYT
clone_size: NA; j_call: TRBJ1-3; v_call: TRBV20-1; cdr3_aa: SASDLDGFSGNTIY
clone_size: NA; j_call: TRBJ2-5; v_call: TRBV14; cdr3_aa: ASSQDFSGDRRETQY
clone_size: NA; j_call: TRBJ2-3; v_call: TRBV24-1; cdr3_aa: ATSDTIPDTQY
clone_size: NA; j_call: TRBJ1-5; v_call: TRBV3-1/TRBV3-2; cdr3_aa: ASSGVNQPQH
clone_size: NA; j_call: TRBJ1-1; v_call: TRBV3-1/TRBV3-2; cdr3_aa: ASSQGGPGQGSAF
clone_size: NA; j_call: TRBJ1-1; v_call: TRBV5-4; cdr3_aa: ASLDWNTEAF
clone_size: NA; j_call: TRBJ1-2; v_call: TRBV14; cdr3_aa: ASSQGRGGYT
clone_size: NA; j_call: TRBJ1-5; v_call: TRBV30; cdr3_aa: AWSTAGANLEPQH
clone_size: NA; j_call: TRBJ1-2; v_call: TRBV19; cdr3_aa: ASSTRTGLGYT